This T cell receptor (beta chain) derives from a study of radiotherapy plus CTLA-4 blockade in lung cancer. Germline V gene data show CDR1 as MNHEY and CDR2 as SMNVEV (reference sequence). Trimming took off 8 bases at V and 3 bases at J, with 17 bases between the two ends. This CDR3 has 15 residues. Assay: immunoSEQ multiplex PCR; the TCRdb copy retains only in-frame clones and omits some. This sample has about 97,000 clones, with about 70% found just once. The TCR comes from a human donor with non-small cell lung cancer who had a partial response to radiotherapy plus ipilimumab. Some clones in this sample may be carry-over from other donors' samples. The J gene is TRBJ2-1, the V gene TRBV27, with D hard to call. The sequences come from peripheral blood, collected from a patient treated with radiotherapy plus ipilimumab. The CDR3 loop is CASRRLPHDYNEQFF. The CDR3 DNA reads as TGTGCCAGCCGTCGGTTACCCCACGACTACAATGAGCAGTTCTTC.